The present T cell receptor (beta chain) was sequenced within a study of Tregs in tolerant kidney transplant recipients. This clone turned up a few times. Its antigen is unknown. Study observations and caveats: No direct test of biological reproducibility was done here.

This CDR3 has 17 residues. Recipients received nonmyeloablative bone marrow transplants from related graft donors, with transient mixed chimerism. This table comes from immunoSEQ multiplex PCR, and its TCRdb copy is limited to in-frame clones, with some not included. Of tens of thousands of clones in the sample, around 87% were seen once. This chain links TRBV21-1 with TRBJ2-4; the table's D call, TRBD1, has no DNA check behind it. TRBV21-1 is a pseudogene. The source material was CD4+ T cells from blood (PBMCs), sampled 6 months after the transplant. This TCR was recovered from a human patient who received a combined kidney and bone marrow transplant. Some T cells may possibly be graft donor cells. The CDR3 sequence: CASSNCYRGQAKNIQYF. For the CDR3, the DNA is TGTGCCAGCAGCAATTGTTACAGGGGCCAAGCCAAAAACATTCAGTACTTC.